This TCR beta chain is drawn from a study of patients and donors after allogeneic stem cell transplantation. TCRdb itself ran the RT-PCR reads through MiXCR, one entry per CDR3 protein. This sample carries 70,000 or so distinct CDR3 sequences, 26% of them seen once, and the ten largest clones take about 26%. With 3 bases removed from V and 1 base from J, the gap between germline ends came to 10 bases. The germline V gene has CDR1 KGHSH and CDR2 LQKENI. The CDR3 length is 14 residues. The rearrangement joins TRBV18 to TRBJ2-7; unclear D gene. The source is a human donor who was either an allogeneic HSCT recipient or a stem cell or donor lymphocyte infusion donor (not recorded which). It is not recorded whose cells these are; they may come from a transplant donor. The specimen was blood, either unsorted or a sorted T cell fraction (not recorded which). The CDR3 DNA sequence: TGTGCCAGCTCACCGCCCCCCGGGTCCTACGAGCAGTACTTC. Translating it yields CASSPPPGSYEQYF.